This TCR beta chain was obtained from a study of blood T cell repertoires in COVID-19. At the level of the study: Some COVID-19 samples were acute and others convalescent; all came from the United States, Italy and Spain. PBMCs, B-cell-depleted T cells, or T cells were the source of the cDNA or gDNA that made up the material.

V shed 6 bases, J shed 6 bases, and the junction held 6 bases outside the gene matches. Germline CDR1 is SGHTA and CDR2 is FQGNSA. This CDR3 spans 13 amino acids. Per the authors' pipeline: Using reference gene primer amplification, nucleated cell counts were estimated. The method was immunoSEQ multiplex PCR; TCRdb's version includes in-frame clones alone and lacks a portion of them. From that table come the V and J calls and clone size; the DNA was used to work out D and trimming. The sample lists fewer than 200,000 clones, 85% to 95% seen once, with roughly 4.5% in the top ten. The gene calls are TRBV7-2 and TRBJ1-2; TRBD1 agrees at 8 bases. The sequence was collected from a woman aged 50 to 60 with acute or convalescent COVID-19. Sequences were obtained from peripheral blood. CDR3 in DNA: TGTGCCAGCAGTTCAGGGGGCAGGCATGGCTACACCTTC. It specifies CASSSGGRHGYTF.